Following are 23 T cell receptor beta chains from one sample sequenced in a study of T cell changes during pregnancy in multiple sclerosis (dated by TCRdb to the late 2010s). Receptor libraries were prepared by the immunoSEQ multiplex PCR assay. Imported from immuneACCESS, the table was reduced by TCRdb to in-frame sequences with V and J called. These copies leave out some clones; in studies compared against another copy, an unresolved V gene accounts for under half, and the cause of the remainder is not known. Recorded for this sample are some 110,000 clones; 80% to 95% of them occurred a single time. Less than 2% of the sample is in the top ten clones. This specimen consisted of peripheral blood, obtained in the third trimester of pregnancy. The receptors stem from a female donor with multiple sclerosis, enrolled in a pregnancy study.

CDR3 protein: CASSFTSRYQETQYF. Written as DNA, the CDR3 is TGTGCCAGCAGCTTTACTAGCAGGTACCAAGAGACCCAGTACTTC. The chain couples TRBV7-8 to TRBJ2-5; TRBD2 is a possible D gene (6 bases). Germline values: CDR1 SGHVS, CDR2 FQNEAQ. The V and J ends lost 3 bases and 0 bases respectively, with 11 bases between them. The CDR3 loop spans 15 amino acids.

The J gene is TRBJ1-1, the V gene TRBV5-4; D is perhaps TRBD1 (5 bases). The germline V gene has CDR1 SGHNT and CDR2 YYREEE (reference sequence). V was cut by 4 bases and J by 4 bases, with 8 bases left in between. The CDR3 has 12 residues. Written as DNA, the CDR3 is TGTGCCAGCAGCCAGGGTGGCACTGAAGCTTTCTTT. Its translation: CASSQGGTEAFF.

The J gene is TRBJ1-5, the V gene TRBV19, with a weak D call TRBD1 (6 bases). The CDR3 is made up of 14 amino acids. The germline V and J ends were trimmed by 5 bases and 5 bases, with 13 bases remaining between them. In germline, CDR1 is LNHDA, CDR2 SQIVND (reference sequence). CDR3 in DNA: TGTGCCAGTAGTCAAGACAGGATGTATCAGCCCCAGCATTTT. This codes for CASSQDRMYQPQHF.

The chain joins TRBV19 to TRBJ1-2; D gene unclear. In germline, CDR1 is LNHDA, CDR2 SQIVND (reference sequence). V dropped 7 bases and J dropped 5 bases, with 14 bases sitting between them. This CDR3 has 13 amino acids. The CDR3 protein is CASTPPGLYGYTF. The DNA for the CDR3 is TGTGCCAGTACCCCCCCGGGATTGTATGGCTACACCTTC.

Only one count was recorded for this clone. The chain carries TRBV10-2 and TRBJ1-1, with no clear D. Germline lookup yields CDR1 WSHSY and CDR2 SAAADI. The CDR3 length is 14 residues. Trimming removed 6 bases at V and 2 bases at J, with 13 bases between. CDR3 amino acids: CASRENSENTEAFF. For the CDR3, the DNA is TGCGCCAGCAGAGAAAACAGTGAAAACACTGAAGCTTTCTTT.

V is TRBV18 and J is TRBJ2-7; weak D call: TRBD2 (6 bases). Germline V gene data show CDR1 as KGHSH and CDR2 as LQKENI. Trimming removed 4 bases at V and 2 bases at J, with 15 bases between. The CDR3 totals 15 residues. DNA for the CDR3: TGTGCCAGCTCACTCGGGACTCCGGCGGCCTACGAGCAGTACTTC. This codes for CASSLGTPAAYEQYF.

This chain connects TRBV7-9 to TRBJ1-2; TRBD1 matches 11 bases. CDR3 length equals 16 residues. With V trimmed by 5 bases and J by 6 bases, 11 bases remained unmatched. Germline V lookup: CDR1 SEHNR, CDR2 FQNEAQ (reference sequence). CDR3 DNA: TGTGCCAGCAGCCCGGGTGGGACAGGGGGAAAGAATGGCTACACCTTC. This encodes CASSPGGTGGKNGYTF.

The V call is TRBV7-2, the J call TRBJ2-3; 12 bases are shared with TRBD2. V lost 0 bases and J lost 2; bases outside the gene matches: 3. CDR1 SGHTA and CDR2 FQGNSA come from the germline V gene. CDR3 length equals 17 residues. CDR3 residues: CASSLAGTSGLTDTQYF. The CDR3 DNA is TGTGCCAGCAGCTTAGCGGGGACTAGCGGGCTCACAGATACGCAGTATTTT.

The chain links TRBV5-4 to TRBJ2-3, with TRBD1 matching over 11 bases. The ends lost 10 bases at V and 2 bases at J; junction bases unmatched: 18. Looked up from germline, CDR1 is SGHNT and CDR2 is YYREEE (reference sequence). The CDR3 has 18 amino acids. CDR3 DNA sequence: TGTGCCGCCGGTGGACAGGGGGCACTAGCGGAGACCACAGATACGCAGTATTTT. Its protein product is CAAGGQGALAETTDTQYF.

The rearrangement links TRBV27 to TRBJ1-1; D uncertain. This CDR3 is built from 14 residues. CDR1 and CDR2 (germline): MNHEY, SMNVEV (reference sequence). V dropped 5 bases and J dropped 1 base, with 11 bases sitting between them. The CDR3: CASSPRSGNTEAFF. CDR3 nucleotide sequence: TGTGCCAGCAGTCCTCGATCGGGGAACACTGAAGCTTTCTTT.

The chain couples TRBV28 to TRBJ1-5; D gene unclear. The CDR3 is made up of 16 amino acids. Between the trimmed V and J ends, which lost 10 bases and 1 base, there was a span of 20 bases. Germline V gives CDR1 MDHEN, CDR2 SYDVKM. CDR3 residues: CAIRWGKRGSNQPQHF. The CDR3 DNA reads TGTGCCATCCGATGGGGTAAGCGGGGAAGCAATCAGCCCCAGCATTTT.

The chain has TRBV14 and TRBJ2-2, with TRBD1 matching 9 bases. The CDR3 is 19 residues long. Germline V gives CDR1 SGHDN, CDR2 FVKESK. After removal of 0 bases from V and 2 bases from J, the junction contained 10 bases not matched to a gene. The CDR3: CASSQDLRTGDHNTGELFF. Here the CDR3 DNA reads TGTGCCAGCAGCCAAGATTTGAGGACAGGGGACCATAACACCGGGGAGCTGTTTTTT. The full variable domain, rest sourced from reference TRBV14 and TRBJ2-2, is EAGVTQFPSHSVIEKGQTVTLRCDPISGHDNLYWYRRVMGKEIKFLLHFVKESKQDESGMPNNRFLAERTGGTYSTLKVQPAELEDSGVYFCASSQDLRTGDHNTGELFFGEGSRLTVL.

The chain couples TRBV6-6 to TRBJ1-1; D is unresolved. Trimming left V 0 bases short and J 1 base short, with 6 bases between. Germline V gene data show CDR1 as MNHNY and CDR2 as SVGAGI (reference sequence). This CDR3 region has 14 residues. The CDR3 loop reads CASSYSAANTEAFF. CDR3 bases: TGTGCCAGCAGTTACTCGGCGGCGAACACTGAAGCTTTCTTT.

J is TRBJ1-3 and V is TRBV6-1, with 8 bases matching TRBD1. There are 14 residues in the CDR3. Germline lookup yields CDR1 MNHNS and CDR2 SASEGT. After removal of 4 bases from V and 4 bases from J, the junction contained 3 bases not matched to a gene. CDR3 residues: CASSVRGLGNTIYF. The CDR3 DNA reads as TGTGCCAGCAGTGTCAGGGGGCTCGGAAACACCATATATTTT.

The chain has TRBV28 and TRBJ2-7; no reliable D call. This CDR3 spans 14 amino acids. V was clipped by 2 bases and J by 7 bases, with 15 bases between them. Germline lookup yields CDR1 MDHEN and CDR2 SYDVKM. CDR3 DNA: TGTGCCAGCAGTTTAGGGCAGGCCGCTGTAGAGCAGTACTTC. Protein sequence: CASSLGQAAVEQYF.

The V gene is TRBV6-1, the J gene TRBJ1-2, with D possibly being TRBD1 (6 bases). CDR1 is MNHNS, CDR2 SASEGT, per germline. V was trimmed by 10 bases and J by 2 bases, leaving 17 bases between them. The CDR3 loop spans 14 amino acids. The CDR3 nucleotides are TGTGCCATCCTAACGGCAGGGGCGAACTATGGCTACACCTTC. Its protein product is CAILTAGANYGYTF.

Only one count was recorded for this clone. The rearrangement joins TRBV18 to TRBJ1-5; tentatively, D is TRBD1 (6 bases). Trimming stripped 1 base from V and 0 bases from J, with 16 bases between. Germline V gene data show CDR1 as KGHSH and CDR2 as LQKENI. This CDR3 contains 18 residues. The CDR3 loop is CASSPLGAGTVSNQPQHF. The CDR3 nucleotides are TGTGCCAGCTCACCACTGGGGGCCGGGACGGTTAGCAATCAGCCCCAGCATTTT.

V and J are TRBV11-3 and TRBJ2-1, with TRBD2 matching over 11 bases. The CDR3 runs to 15 residues. The junction had 9 bases not matched to a gene; V was cut back by 5 bases and J by 9 bases. Germline assignment: CDR1 SGHNT and CDR2 YENEEA. In DNA, the CDR3 is TGTGCCAGCAGCCCGACTAGCGGGAATTTCGGTGAGCAGTTCTTC. Residues: CASSPTSGNFGEQFF.

The chain is built from TRBV7-8 and TRBJ2-5; 10 bases map to TRBD1. Per germline, CDR1 SGHVS and CDR2 FQNEAQ. After removal of 10 bases from V and 5 bases from J, the junction contained 13 bases not matched to a gene. The CDR3 runs 15 residues. CDR3 sequence reads: CAITLRQGARETQYF. CDR3 nucleotide sequence: TGTGCCATCACCCTCCGACAGGGGGCGAGGGAGACCCAGTACTTC.

The CDR3 loop is CASSSGTGADTGELFF. The CDR3 DNA sequence: TGTGCCAGCAGCTCCGGGACAGGGGCGGACACCGGGGAGCTGTTTTTT. The rearrangement links TRBV7-6 to TRBJ2-2; 10 bases fit TRBD1. Germline V CDR1 and CDR2: SGHVS, FNYEAQ. The length of the CDR3 is 16 residues. The ends lost 4 bases at V and 3 bases at J; junction bases unmatched: 5.

This chain uses TRBV7-6 with TRBJ2-7, with 11 bases matching TRBD2. Per germline, CDR1 SGHVS and CDR2 FNYEAQ. With V trimmed by 5 bases and J by 3 bases, 9 bases remained unmatched. This CDR3 has 16 amino acids. CDR3 sequence: CASSRTGTSGDYEQYF. In nucleotides, the CDR3 is TGTGCCAGCAGCCGTACCGGGACTAGCGGTGACTACGAGCAGTACTTC.

The chain uses TRBV9 and TRBJ2-5; tentatively, D is TRBD2 (6 bases). The CDR3 totals 15 residues. CDR1 is SGDLS and CDR2 is YYNGEE in the germline V gene. The V end lost 0 bases, the J end lost 2 bases, and 11 bases lay between the germline ends. In DNA, the CDR3 is TGTGCCAGCAGCGTAGGAGAGGGACTGCAAGAGACCCAGTACTTC. Translation gives CASSVGEGLQETQYF. Filled out from reference TRBV9 and TRBJ2-5, the complete variable domain reads DSGVTQTPKHLITATGQRVTLRCSPRSGDLSVYWYQQSLDQGLQFLIQYYNGEERAKGNILERFSAQQFPDLHSELNLSSLELGDSALYFCASSVGEGLQETQYFGPGTRLLVL.

The chain employs TRBV19 and TRBJ2-1; 7 bases fit TRBD2. V was pared by 5 bases and J by 2 bases, with 15 bases of the junction left unmatched. Germline-derived CDR1 and CDR2 are LNHDA and SQIVND (reference sequence). The CDR3 runs 18 residues. The CDR3 nucleotides are TGTGCCAGTAGTGTACTCCCCGGAGCGGCGGGAGCCTACAATGAGCAGTTCTTC. This encodes CASSVLPGAAGAYNEQFF.